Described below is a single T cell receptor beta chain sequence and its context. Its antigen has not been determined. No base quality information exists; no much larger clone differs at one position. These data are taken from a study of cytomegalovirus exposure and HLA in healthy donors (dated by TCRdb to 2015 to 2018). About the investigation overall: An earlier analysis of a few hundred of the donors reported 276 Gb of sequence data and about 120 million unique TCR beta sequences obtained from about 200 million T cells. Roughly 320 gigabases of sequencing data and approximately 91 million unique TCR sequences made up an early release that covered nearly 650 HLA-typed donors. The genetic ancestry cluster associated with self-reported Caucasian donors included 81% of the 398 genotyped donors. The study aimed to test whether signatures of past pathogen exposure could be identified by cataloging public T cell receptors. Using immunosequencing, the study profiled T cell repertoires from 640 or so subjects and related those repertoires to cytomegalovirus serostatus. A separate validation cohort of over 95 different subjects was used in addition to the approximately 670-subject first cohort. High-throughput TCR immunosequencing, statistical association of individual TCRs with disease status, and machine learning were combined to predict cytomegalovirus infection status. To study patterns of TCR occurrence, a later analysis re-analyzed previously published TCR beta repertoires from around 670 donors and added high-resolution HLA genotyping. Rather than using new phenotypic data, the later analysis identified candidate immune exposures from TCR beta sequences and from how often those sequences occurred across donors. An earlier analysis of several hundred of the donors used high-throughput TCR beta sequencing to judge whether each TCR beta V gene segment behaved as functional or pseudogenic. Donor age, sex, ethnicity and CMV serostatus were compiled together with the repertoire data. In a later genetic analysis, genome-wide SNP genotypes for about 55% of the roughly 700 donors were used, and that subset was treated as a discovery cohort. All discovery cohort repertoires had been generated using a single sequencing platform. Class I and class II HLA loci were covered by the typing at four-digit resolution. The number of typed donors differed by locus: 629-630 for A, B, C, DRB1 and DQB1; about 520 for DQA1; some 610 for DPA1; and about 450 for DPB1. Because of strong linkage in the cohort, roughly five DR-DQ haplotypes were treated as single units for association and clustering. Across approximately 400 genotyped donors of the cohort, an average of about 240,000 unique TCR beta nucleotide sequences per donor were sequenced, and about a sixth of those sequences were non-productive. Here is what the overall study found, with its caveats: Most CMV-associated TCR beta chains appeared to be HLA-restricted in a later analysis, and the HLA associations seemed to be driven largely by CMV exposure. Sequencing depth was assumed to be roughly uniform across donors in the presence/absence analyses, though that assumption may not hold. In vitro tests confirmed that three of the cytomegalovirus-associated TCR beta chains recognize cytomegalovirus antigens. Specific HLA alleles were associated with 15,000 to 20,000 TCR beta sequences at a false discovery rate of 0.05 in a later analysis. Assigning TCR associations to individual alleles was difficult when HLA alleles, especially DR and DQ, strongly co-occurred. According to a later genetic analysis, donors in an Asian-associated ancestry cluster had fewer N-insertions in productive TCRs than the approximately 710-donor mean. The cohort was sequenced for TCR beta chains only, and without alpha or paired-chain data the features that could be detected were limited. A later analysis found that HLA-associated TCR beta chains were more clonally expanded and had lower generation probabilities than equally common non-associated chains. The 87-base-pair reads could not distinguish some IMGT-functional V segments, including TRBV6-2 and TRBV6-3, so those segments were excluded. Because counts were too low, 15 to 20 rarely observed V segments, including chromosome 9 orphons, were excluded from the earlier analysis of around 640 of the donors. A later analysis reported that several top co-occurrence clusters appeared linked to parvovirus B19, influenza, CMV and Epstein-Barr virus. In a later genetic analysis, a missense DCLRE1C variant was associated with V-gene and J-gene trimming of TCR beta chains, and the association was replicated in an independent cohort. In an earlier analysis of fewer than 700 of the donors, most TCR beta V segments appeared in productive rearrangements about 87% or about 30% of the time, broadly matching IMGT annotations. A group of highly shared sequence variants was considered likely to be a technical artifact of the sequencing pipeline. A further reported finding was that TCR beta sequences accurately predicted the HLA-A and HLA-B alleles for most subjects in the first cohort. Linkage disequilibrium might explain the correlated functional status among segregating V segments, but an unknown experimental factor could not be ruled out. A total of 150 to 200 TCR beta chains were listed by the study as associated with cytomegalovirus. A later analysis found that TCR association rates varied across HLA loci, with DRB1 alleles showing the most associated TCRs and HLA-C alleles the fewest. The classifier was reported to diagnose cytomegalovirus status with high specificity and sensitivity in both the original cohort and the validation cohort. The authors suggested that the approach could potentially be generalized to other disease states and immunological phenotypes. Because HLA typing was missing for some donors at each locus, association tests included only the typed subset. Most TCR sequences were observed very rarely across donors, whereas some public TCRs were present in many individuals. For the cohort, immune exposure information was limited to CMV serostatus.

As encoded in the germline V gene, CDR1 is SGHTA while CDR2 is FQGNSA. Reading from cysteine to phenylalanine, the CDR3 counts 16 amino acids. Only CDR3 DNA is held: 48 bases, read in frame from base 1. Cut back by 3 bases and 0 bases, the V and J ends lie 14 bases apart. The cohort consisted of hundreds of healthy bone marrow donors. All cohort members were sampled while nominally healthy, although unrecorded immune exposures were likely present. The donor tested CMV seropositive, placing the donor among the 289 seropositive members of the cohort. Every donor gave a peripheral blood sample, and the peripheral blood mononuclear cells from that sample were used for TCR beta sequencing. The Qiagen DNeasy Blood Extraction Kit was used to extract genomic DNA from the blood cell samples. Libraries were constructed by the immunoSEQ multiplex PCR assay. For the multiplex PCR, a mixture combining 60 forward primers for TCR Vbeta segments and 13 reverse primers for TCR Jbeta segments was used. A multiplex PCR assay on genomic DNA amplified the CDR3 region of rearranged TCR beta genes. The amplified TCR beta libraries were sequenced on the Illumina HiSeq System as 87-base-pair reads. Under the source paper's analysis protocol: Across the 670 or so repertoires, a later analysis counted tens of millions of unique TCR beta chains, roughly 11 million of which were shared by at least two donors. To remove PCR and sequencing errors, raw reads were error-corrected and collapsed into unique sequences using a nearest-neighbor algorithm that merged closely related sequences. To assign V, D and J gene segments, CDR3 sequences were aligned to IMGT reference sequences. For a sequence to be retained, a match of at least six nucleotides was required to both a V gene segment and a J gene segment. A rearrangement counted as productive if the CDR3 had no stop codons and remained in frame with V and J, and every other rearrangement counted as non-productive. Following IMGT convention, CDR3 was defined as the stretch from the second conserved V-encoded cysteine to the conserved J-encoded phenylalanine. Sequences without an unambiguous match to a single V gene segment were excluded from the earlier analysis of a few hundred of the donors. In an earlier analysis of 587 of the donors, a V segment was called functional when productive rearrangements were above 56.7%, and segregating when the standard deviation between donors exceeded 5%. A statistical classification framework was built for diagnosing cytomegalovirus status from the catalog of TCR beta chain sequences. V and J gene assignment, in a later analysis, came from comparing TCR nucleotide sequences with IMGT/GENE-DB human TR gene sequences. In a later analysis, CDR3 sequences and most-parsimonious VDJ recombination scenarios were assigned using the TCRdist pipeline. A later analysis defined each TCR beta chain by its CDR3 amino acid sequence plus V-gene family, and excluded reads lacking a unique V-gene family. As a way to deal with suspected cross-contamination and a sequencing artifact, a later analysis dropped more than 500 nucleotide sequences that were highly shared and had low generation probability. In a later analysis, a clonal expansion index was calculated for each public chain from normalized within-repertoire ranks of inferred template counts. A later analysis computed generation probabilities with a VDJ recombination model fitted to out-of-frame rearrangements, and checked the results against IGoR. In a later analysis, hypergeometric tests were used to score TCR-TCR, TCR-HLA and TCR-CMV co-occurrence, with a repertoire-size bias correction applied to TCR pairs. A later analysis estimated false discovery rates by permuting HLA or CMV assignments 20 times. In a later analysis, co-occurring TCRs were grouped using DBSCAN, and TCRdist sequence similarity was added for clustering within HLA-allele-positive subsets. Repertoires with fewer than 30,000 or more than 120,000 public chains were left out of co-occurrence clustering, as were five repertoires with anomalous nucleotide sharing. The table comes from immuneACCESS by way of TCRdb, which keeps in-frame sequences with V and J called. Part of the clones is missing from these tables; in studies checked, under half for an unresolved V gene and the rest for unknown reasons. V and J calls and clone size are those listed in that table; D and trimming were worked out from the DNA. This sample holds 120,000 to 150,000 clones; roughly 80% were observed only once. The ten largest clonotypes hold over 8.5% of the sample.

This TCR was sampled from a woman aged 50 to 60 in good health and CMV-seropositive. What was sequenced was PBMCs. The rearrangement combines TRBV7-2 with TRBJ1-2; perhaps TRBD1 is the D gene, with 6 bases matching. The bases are TGTGCCAGCAGCTTTGCGGGGGGGGCGACTAACTATGGCTACACCTTC. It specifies CASSFAGGATNYGYTF.